These 32 T cell receptor beta chains originate from one sample sequenced in a study of Ad26.COV2.S vaccination and SARS-CoV-2 variants (dated by TCRdb to 2020 to 2023). Libraries were prepared through the immunoSEQ multiplex PCR assay. TCRdb stores this immuneACCESS table with in-frame sequences only. Part of the clones is absent; in the studies checked, under half of the shortfall reflects unresolved V genes, and no reason is known for the rest. The sample has roughly 350,000 clones on record, about 88% of them singletons. Of the sample, roughly 10% falls within the top ten clones. The meaning of the sample's treatment or condition label: 15 to 20 received Ad26.COV2.S at low or high dose, single or two shots; several received placebo; per-sample allocation not given. Repertoires of vaccine and placebo recipients were sequenced from samples taken on day 63 after the first injection. The sequencing here drew on peripheral blood, taken in a trial of Ad26.COV2.S vaccine versus placebo. The receptors here all came from a person between 18 and 59 years old who received the Ad26.COV2.S COVID-19 vaccine or a placebo.

The V and J genes are TRBV11-2 and TRBJ2-5, with D unclear. V lost 1 base and J lost 3, with 9 bases in between. This CDR3 is 14 amino acids long. CDR1 is SGHAT and CDR2 is FQNNGV in the germline V gene. CDR3 sequence reads: CASSLVSSEETQYF. The CDR3 DNA reads as TGTGCCAGCAGCTTAGTCTCGTCCGAAGAGACCCAGTACTTC.

This chain uses TRBV7-2 with TRBJ1-2; D is ambiguous. V lost 0 bases to trimming and J lost 2 bases, with 7 bases between them. CDR1 is SGHTA, CDR2 FQGNSA, per germline. The CDR3 has 14 amino acids. The CDR3 DNA reads TGTGCCAGCAGCTTAGCAGGGTTCAACTATGGCTACACCTTC. As protein: CASSLAGFNYGYTF.

The J gene is TRBJ1-2, the V gene TRBV19; 9 nucleotides match TRBD1. With 5 bases clipped from V and 6 bases from J, the junction kept 10 bases outside the gene matches. In germline, CDR1 is LNHDA, CDR2 SQIVND (reference sequence). CDR3 length: 15 residues. CDR3 sequence reads: CASSFGTGGPHGYTF. In DNA form, the CDR3 reads TGTGCCAGTAGTTTTGGAACAGGGGGCCCCCATGGCTACACCTTC.

In the case of this clone: The same CDR3 also results from other DNA sequences found in this sample. V is TRBV7-2 and J is TRBJ2-2; D call uncertain. The CDR3 is made up of 13 amino acids. V lost 1 base, J lost 4 bases, and 4 bases lay in between. The germline V gene has CDR1 SGHTA and CDR2 FQGNSA. CDR3 protein: CASSLGPTGELFF. The DNA of the CDR3 is TGTGCCAGCAGCTTAGGTCCCACCGGGGAGCTGTTTTTT.

The chain is built from TRBV4-2 and TRBJ1-5; TRBD1 agrees at 8 bases. Germline CDR1 LGHNA, CDR2 YNFKEQ. V trimming: 1 base; J trimming: 7 bases; junction bases outside the gene matches: 6. CDR3 length equals 15 residues. The CDR3 here is CASSQVTGGWQPQHF. CDR3 coding DNA: TGTGCCAGCAGCCAAGTAACAGGGGGTTGGCAGCCCCAGCATTTT.

The chain recombines TRBV7-9 with TRBJ1-2; D gene ambiguous. CDR3 length: 13 amino acids. V was clipped by 2 bases and J by 4 bases, with 8 bases between them. Germline CDR1 is SEHNR and CDR2 is FQNEAQ (reference sequence). The CDR3 DNA is TGTGCCAGCAGCTTAACAGACTCCTATGGCTACACCTTC. Amino acids: CASSLTDSYGYTF.

The chain carries TRBV7-2 and TRBJ2-3, with 10 bases identical to TRBD1. The CDR3 totals 16 residues. Germline V gene lookup returns CDR1 SGHTA and CDR2 FQGNSA. V shed 5 bases, J shed 10 bases, and the junction held 15 bases outside the gene matches. As DNA, the CDR3 is TGTGCCAGCAGCCCCCCGGGACAGGGGCCTTCCGGAGCGCAGTATTTT. It codes for CASSPPGQGPSGAQYF.

The rearrangement joins TRBV24-1 to TRBJ2-7; TRBD2 aligns across 10 bases. This CDR3 comprises 16 residues. Unmatched junction bases numbered 12, after V lost 7 bases and J lost 4 bases. Germline V CDR1 and CDR2: KGHDR, SFDVKD. The chain's CDR3 is CATSTKSSGGSYEQYF. Written as DNA, the CDR3 is TGTGCCACCAGCACGAAGTCTAGCGGGGGTTCTTACGAGCAGTACTTC.

Comments on this clone: Distinct nucleotide sequences in the sample also encode this CDR3. The chain links TRBV5-1 to TRBJ2-7, with 10 bases lining up with TRBD2. Germline trimming cut 0 bases from V and 3 bases from J; bases unmatched to any gene: 3. Germline values: CDR1 SGHRS, CDR2 YFSETQ. This CDR3 contains 15 residues. Written as DNA, the CDR3 is TGCGCCAGCAGCTTGGCCGGGACTAGCGACTACGAGCAGTACTTC. Amino acids: CASSLAGTSDYEQYF.

The rearrangement uses TRBV28 and TRBJ2-7; weak D call: TRBD1 (6 bases). The V gene lost 4 bases and the J gene lost 4 bases, with 23 bases spanning the gap. Germline loops: CDR1 MDHEN, CDR2 SYDVKM. The CDR3 runs 17 residues. CDR3 DNA: TGTGCCAGCAGTTCCCCCGGTTCAGGGGTCGGCCTGTACGAGCAGTACTTC. Translated: CASSSPGSGVGLYEQYF.

The chain uses TRBV12-2 and TRBJ2-6. TRBV12-2 has pseudogene status. The CDR3 has 16 residues. The CDR3 coding sequence is TGTGCAAGTCGCTTGGACGGCGCCGGAGGGGCCAACGTCCTGACTTTC. This gives the protein CASRLDGAGGANVLTF.

The chain is built from TRBV5-6 and TRBJ2-3; D may be TRBD1 or TRBD2 (5 bases each). This CDR3 comprises 19 residues. Per the germline V gene, CDR1 is SGHDT and CDR2 is YYEEEE. The germline V and J ends were trimmed by 3 bases and 3 bases, with 26 bases remaining between them. The CDR3 reads CASSSIWQGPSLGTDTQYF. The CDR3 DNA reads TGTGCCAGCAGCTCGATCTGGCAGGGACCCAGCTTGGGGACAGATACGCAGTATTTT.

The CDR3 DNA is TGTGCCAGCACCCTGACAGGGGGAGGGACCGGGGAGCTGTTTTTT. It codes for CASTLTGGGTGELFF. The rearrangement joins TRBV7-2 to TRBJ2-2; TRBD1 matches 9 bases. CDR3 length: 15 residues. V lost 7 bases to trimming and J lost 5 bases; unmatched junction nucleotides: 8. The germline gives CDR1 SGHTA, CDR2 FQGNSA.

This chain links TRBV2 with TRBJ2-7; D may be TRBD1 or TRBD2 (5 bases each). The CDR3 consists of 15 residues. Trimming pared 6 bases from V and 4 bases from J, leaving 19 bases between. The germline V gene encodes CDR1 SNHLY and CDR2 FYNNEI. CDR3 amino acids: CASRGVGVSIYEQYF. CDR3 nucleotide sequence: TGTGCCAGCAGGGGGGTTGGGGTTTCGATATACGAGCAGTACTTC.

The table lists this clone with a few counts. The chain couples TRBV19 to TRBJ2-7, with D possibly matching TRBD1 (6 bases). V shed 3 bases and J shed 6 bases, with 15 bases lying between them. This CDR3 contains 14 residues. Germline V gives CDR1 LNHDA, CDR2 SQIVND (reference sequence). CDR3 loop: CASSIRTVVGEQYF. CDR3 sequence (DNA): TGTGCCAGTAGTATTCGGACAGTCGTGGGCGAGCAGTACTTC.

This chain connects TRBV2 to TRBJ2-3; no reliable D call. Germline CDR1 reads SNHLY; CDR2 reads FYNNEI. The CDR3 is 15 residues long. The V gene lost 1 base and the J gene lost 0 bases, with 8 bases spanning the gap. The CDR3 sequence is CASSEGGRSTDTQYF. The CDR3 bases are TGTGCCAGCAGTGAAGGCGGTAGGAGCACAGATACGCAGTATTTT.

The CDR3 sequence: CASSLAQNTGELFF. In nucleotides, the CDR3 is TGTGCCAGCAGCTTAGCACAGAACACCGGGGAGCTGTTTTTT. The chain is built from TRBV7-2 and TRBJ2-2, with D unclear. Germline lookup yields CDR1 SGHTA and CDR2 FQGNSA. The CDR3 covers 14 residues. Trimming took off 0 bases at V and 1 base at J, with 3 bases between the two ends.

The J gene is TRBJ2-3, the V gene TRBV6-2 or TRBV6-3; D may be TRBD2 (5 bases). Trimming took off 2 bases at V and 0 bases at J, with 21 bases between the two ends. Germline V gene data show CDR1 as MNHEY and CDR2 as SVGEGT. The CDR3 covers 19 residues. In DNA, the CDR3 is TGTGCCAGCAGTTACCACCCCTGGGAGCGGAGCTATAGCACAGATACGCAGTATTTT. Its translation is CASSYHPWERSYSTDTQYF.

The chain recombines TRBV13 with TRBJ2-7, with TRBD2 matching over 10 bases. This CDR3 is built from 20 residues. J gave up 0 bases and V 5 bases, and 19 bases lay outside the gene matches. Per the germline V gene, CDR1 is PRHDT and CDR2 is FYEKMQ (reference sequence). The CDR3, as DNA: TGTGCCAGCAGCCCCCAGAATGTGCTAGCGGGGGAACCTAGCTCCTACGAGCAGTACTTC. Translated, it gives CASSPQNVLAGEPSSYEQYF.

The chain joins TRBV6-2 or TRBV6-3 to TRBJ1-6; 7 bases agree with TRBD1. Per germline, CDR1 MNHEY and CDR2 SVGEGT. The ends lost 4 bases at V and 10 bases at J; junction bases unmatched: 4. The CDR3 runs to 13 residues. The CDR3 coding sequence is TGTGCCAGCAGTTCCCAGGGGGGCTCACCCCTCCACTTT. It specifies CASSSQGGSPLHF.

The V gene is TRBV28, the J gene TRBJ2-3, with D possibly being TRBD2 (5 bases). Per the germline V gene, CDR1 is MDHEN and CDR2 is SYDVKM. Trimming cost V 5 bases and J 11 bases, with 20 bases left between them. This CDR3 is built from 14 residues. CDR3 coding DNA: TGTGCCAGCAGTGCCGGGGAGCGGCTCATTGGGCAGTATTTT. It codes for CASSAGERLIGQYF.

The chain links TRBV7-8 to TRBJ1-2, with 7 bases aligning to TRBD1. V gave up 1 base and J gave up 0 bases; unmatched junction bases: 8. The CDR3 is 17 residues long. CDR1 SGHVS and CDR2 FQNEAQ come from the germline V gene. CDR3 amino acids: CASSLDETGITNYGYTF. DNA of the CDR3: TGTGCCAGCAGCTTAGACGAGACAGGGATTACTAACTATGGCTACACCTTC.

The gene calls are TRBV4-1 and TRBJ1-1; TRBD1 matches 7 bases. The CDR3 has 15 amino acids. Germline CDR1 and CDR2: MGHRA and YSYEKL. J was trimmed by 1 base and V by 0 bases; bases with no gene match: 2. DNA of the CDR3: TGCGCCAGCAGCCAAGACGGGACAGCGAACACTGAAGCTTTCTTT. Encoded protein: CASSQDGTANTEAFF.

V usage is TRBV7-9 and J usage is TRBJ1-3; no clear D gene. Germline CDR1 and CDR2: SEHNR and FQNEAQ (reference sequence). The CDR3 is 15 residues long. The germline V and J ends were trimmed by 0 bases and 5 bases, with 11 bases remaining between them. The CDR3 protein is CASSLASGVRNTIYF. CDR3 DNA: TGTGCCAGCAGCTTAGCCTCTGGGGTGCGAAACACCATATATTTT.

To note about this clone: Other DNA sequences of this sample code for an identical CDR3. The J gene is TRBJ1-5, the V gene TRBV6-5; 7 positions agree with TRBD1. Germline CDR1 reads MNHEY; CDR2 reads SVGAGI. V shed 6 bases, J shed 4 bases, and the junction held 0 bases outside the gene matches. The CDR3 runs to 12 residues. This chain's CDR3 is CASRQGNQPQHF. The CDR3 DNA reads TGTGCCAGCAGACAGGGGAATCAGCCCCAGCATTTT.

The V call is TRBV28, the J call TRBJ1-1, with D perhaps matching TRBD1 (6 bases). The CDR3 contains 15 residues. Between the trimmed V and J ends, which lost 10 bases and 4 bases, there was a span of 22 bases. Germline V gene lookup returns CDR1 MDHEN and CDR2 SYDVKM. CDR3 sequence reads: CAIGGPHPRATEAFF. CDR3 sequence (DNA): TGTGCCATCGGGGGGCCCCACCCGAGGGCCACTGAAGCTTTCTTT.

This chain uses TRBV5-4 with TRBJ2-1; perhaps TRBD2 as D (6 bases). The CDR3 runs 16 residues. Trimming cost V 3 bases and J 4 bases, with 17 bases left between them. Per germline, CDR1 SGHNT and CDR2 YYREEE (reference sequence). CDR3 loop: CASSYAGGTGYNEQFF. CDR3 DNA: TGTGCCAGCAGCTATGCGGGCGGGACCGGTTACAATGAGCAGTTCTTC.

J is TRBJ2-7 and V is TRBV7-2, with TRBD1 matching 8 bases. Germline values: CDR1 SGHTA, CDR2 FQGNSA. The CDR3 length is 14 residues. Trimming cost V 5 bases and J 5 bases; bases outside gene matches: 8. The CDR3 nucleotides read TGTGCCAGCAGCCTATGGACAGGGCAGAACGAGCAGTACTTC. Residues: CASSLWTGQNEQYF.

V gene TRBV6-5 combines with J gene TRBJ1-1; unclear D gene. This CDR3 spans 11 amino acids. Germline-derived CDR1 and CDR2 are MNHEY and SVGAGI. Trimming pared 6 bases from V and 1 base from J, leaving 3 bases between. CDR3: CASRENTEAFF. The CDR3 DNA is TGTGCCAGCAGGGAGAACACTGAAGCTTTCTTT.

The V and J genes are TRBV20-1 and TRBJ1-1; D is undetermined. Trimming removed 3 bases from V and 3 bases from J, with 11 bases in between. The germline V gene has CDR1 DFQATT and CDR2 SNEGSKA (reference sequence). The CDR3 contains 13 residues. CDR3 sequence (DNA): TGCAGTGCTAGTTGGGGTTCCGACACTGAAGCTTTCTTT. Protein: CSASWGSDTEAFF.

J is TRBJ2-4 and V is TRBV10-1; D unresolved. There are 14 residues in the CDR3. Trimming removed 10 bases from V and 0 bases from J, with 13 bases in between. In germline, CDR1 is WNHNN, CDR2 SYGVQD (reference sequence). The CDR3 region has the DNA TGCGCCACCACGAGACCGTTAGCCAAAAACATTCAGTACTTC. Amino acid sequence: CATTRPLAKNIQYF.

The V gene is TRBV3-1 (or the pseudogene TRBV3-2), the J gene TRBJ2-7; the D gene is possibly TRBD2 (7 bases). Germline assignment: CDR1 LGHDT and CDR2 YNNKEL (reference sequence). The V end was cut by 1 base, the J end by 4 bases, with 20 bases between. This CDR3 comprises 17 residues. CDR3 region: CASSQVGGGANFYEQYF. In DNA, the CDR3 is TGTGCCAGCAGCCAAGTTGGAGGGGGGGCTAATTTTTACGAGCAGTACTTC.